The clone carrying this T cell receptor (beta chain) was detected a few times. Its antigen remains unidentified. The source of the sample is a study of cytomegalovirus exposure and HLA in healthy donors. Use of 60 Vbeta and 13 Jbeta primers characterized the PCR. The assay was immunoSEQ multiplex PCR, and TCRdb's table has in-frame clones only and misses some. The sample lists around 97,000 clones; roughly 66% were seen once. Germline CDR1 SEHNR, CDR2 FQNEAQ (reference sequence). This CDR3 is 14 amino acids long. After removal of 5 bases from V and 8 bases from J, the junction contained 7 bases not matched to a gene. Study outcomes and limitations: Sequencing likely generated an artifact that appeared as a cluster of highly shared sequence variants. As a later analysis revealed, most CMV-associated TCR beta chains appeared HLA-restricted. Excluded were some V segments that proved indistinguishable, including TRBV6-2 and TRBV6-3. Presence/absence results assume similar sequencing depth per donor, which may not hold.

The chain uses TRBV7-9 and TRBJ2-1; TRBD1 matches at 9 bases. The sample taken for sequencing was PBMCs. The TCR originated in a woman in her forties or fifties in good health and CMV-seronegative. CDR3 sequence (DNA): TGTGCCAGCAGCATCGGGACAGGGTACGATGAGCAGTTCTTC. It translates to CASSIGTGYDEQFF.